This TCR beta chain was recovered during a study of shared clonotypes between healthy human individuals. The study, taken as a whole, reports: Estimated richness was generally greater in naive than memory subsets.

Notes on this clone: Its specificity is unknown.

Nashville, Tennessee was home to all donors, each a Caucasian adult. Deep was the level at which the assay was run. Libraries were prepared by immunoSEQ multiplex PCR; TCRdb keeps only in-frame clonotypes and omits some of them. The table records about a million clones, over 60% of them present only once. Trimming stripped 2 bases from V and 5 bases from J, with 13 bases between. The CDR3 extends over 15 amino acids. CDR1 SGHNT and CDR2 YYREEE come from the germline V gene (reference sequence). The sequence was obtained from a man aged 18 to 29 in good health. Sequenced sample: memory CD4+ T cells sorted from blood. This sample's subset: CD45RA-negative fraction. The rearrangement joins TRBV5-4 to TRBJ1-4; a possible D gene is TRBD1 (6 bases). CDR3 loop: CASSLDRKKNEKLFF. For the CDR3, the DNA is TGTGCCAGCAGCTTAGACAGGAAGAAAAATGAAAAACTGTTTTTT.